Each of the 19 T cell receptor beta chains below was sequenced from the same sample in a study of radiation and T cells in renal cell carcinoma (dated by TCRdb to 2018 to 2020). What the time point label conveys for this sample: blood 4 weeks post-SBRT, at nephrectomy. The treatment or condition label corresponds to: 15 Gy SBRT to primary tumor, nephrectomy 4 weeks later. Receptors were amplified or captured by the immunoSEQ multiplex PCR assay. TCRdb limited this immuneACCESS table to in-frame rearrangements with V and J called. A share of clones is missing; checked studies link under half to unresolved V genes, and the rest is unexplained. The sample profile shows about 90,000 clones; 65% to 90% of them were found once. The ten largest make up roughly 7.6% of the sample. Sequences were derived from blood, sampled from a patient whose treatment included radiotherapy and nephrectomy. These receptors were obtained from a man between 60 and 75 years old with renal cell carcinoma.

As for this clone: This sample includes further DNA sequences coding for the same CDR3. The rearrangement uses TRBV27 and TRBJ1-2, with TRBD1 as a possible D gene (5 bases). V lost 3 bases, J lost 0 bases, and 8 bases lay in between. The CDR3 totals 14 residues. Germline V gives CDR1 MNHEY, CDR2 SMNVEV (reference sequence). The CDR3 sequence: CASSFGGSNYGYTF. DNA for the CDR3: TGTGCCAGCAGTTTTGGGGGATCTAACTATGGCTACACCTTC.

The chain employs TRBV28 and TRBJ2-1, with 8 bases identical to TRBD1. CDR3 length: 15 residues. Germline V lookup: CDR1 MDHEN, CDR2 SYDVKM. Trimming took 8 bases from V and 2 from J; bases not matched to a gene: 8. The CDR3 here is CASSRTGITYNEQFF. The CDR3 DNA reads TGTGCCAGCTCCAGGACAGGGATTACCTACAATGAGCAGTTCTTC.

The chain recombines TRBV7-9 with TRBJ2-5; TRBD2 agrees at 11 bases. The CDR3 totals 19 residues. The V and J ends lost 6 bases and 4 bases, in that order; junction bases with no gene match: 19. CDR1 is SEHNR and CDR2 is FQNEAQ in the germline V gene (reference sequence). CDR3 DNA: TGTGCCAGCAGGGACCCTCGGACTAGCGGGCAATCGGGCACAGAGACCCAGTACTTC. Encoded protein: CASRDPRTSGQSGTETQYF. Drawing the rest from reference TRBV7-9 and TRBJ2-5, the complete variable domain is DTGVSQNPRHKITKRGQNVTFRCDPISEHNRLYWYRQTLGQGPEFLTYFQNEAQLEKSRLLSDRFSAERPKGSFSTLEIQRTEQGDSAMYLCASRDPRTSGQSGTETQYFGPGTRLLVL.

The chain is built from TRBV28 and TRBJ2-3; D gene ambiguous. Per the germline V gene, CDR1 is MDHEN and CDR2 is SYDVKM. The CDR3 runs 13 residues. Deletions cut 5 bases from V and 2 bases from J, with 8 bases between. CDR3 DNA: TGTGCCAGCAGTACCAGGAACACAGATACGCAGTATTTT. It is translated as CASSTRNTDTQYF.

This chain uses TRBV9 with TRBJ2-7; no definite D call. The CDR3 is made up of 14 amino acids. CDR1 SGDLS and CDR2 YYNGEE come from the germline V gene. V shed 0 bases and J shed 2 bases, with 9 bases lying between them. CDR3 in amino acids: CASSVAPETYEQYF. CDR3 bases: TGTGCCAGCAGCGTAGCGCCCGAAACCTACGAGCAGTACTTC. Full variable domain (rest looked up from reference TRBV9 and TRBJ2-7): DSGVTQTPKHLITATGQRVTLRCSPRSGDLSVYWYQQSLDQGLQFLIQYYNGEERAKGNILERFSAQQFPDLHSELNLSSLELGDSALYFCASSVAPETYEQYFGPGTRLTVT.

This rearrangement joins TRBV5-1 to TRBJ2-3, with 13 bases identical to TRBD2. The CDR3 has 16 residues. CDR1 and CDR2 from the germline V gene are SGHRS and YFSETQ. The ends lost 0 bases at V and 3 bases at J; junction bases unmatched: 1. Written as DNA, the CDR3 is TGCGCCAGCAGCTTGGGACTAGCGGGAGGAACAGATACGCAGTATTTT. Protein: CASSLGLAGGTDTQYF.

The CDR3 nucleotides are TGTGCCAGCAGACCTCGGGGAACGATCTACGAGCAGTACTTC. Its translation: CASRPRGTIYEQYF. V gene TRBV7-2 combines with J gene TRBJ2-7, with TRBD2 as a possible D gene (5 bases). The CDR3 is 14 amino acids. Per germline, CDR1 SGHTA and CDR2 FQGNSA. Trimming removed 6 bases from V and 3 bases from J, with 15 bases in between.

This clone was seen a handful of times. CDR3 nucleotides: TGTGCCAGTAACCTGGGCCAGAACACTGAAGCTTTCTTT. It yields the protein CASNLGQNTEAFF. The chain combines TRBV19 with TRBJ1-1; D remains ambiguous. The V end lost 7 bases, the J end lost 1 base, and 10 bases lay between the germline ends. CDR1 and CDR2 (germline): LNHDA, SQIVND (reference sequence). This CDR3 has 13 amino acids.

The chain links TRBV5-1 to TRBJ2-5; D is uncertain. Trimming left V 0 bases short and J 4 bases short, with 7 bases between. This CDR3 region has 13 residues. Germline V lookup: CDR1 SGHRS, CDR2 YFSETQ. The CDR3 nucleotides are TGCGCCAGCAGCTTGGCCCTGGGAGAGACCCAGTACTTC. Protein sequence: CASSLALGETQYF. The entire variable domain, with the rest obtained from reference TRBV5-1 and TRBJ2-5, is as follows: KAGVTQTPRYLIKTRGQQVTLSCSPISGHRSVSWYQQTPGQGLQFLFEYFSETQRNKGNFPGRFSGRQFSNSRSEMNVSTLELGDSALYLCASSLALGETQYFGPGTRLLVL.

V and J are TRBV27 and TRBJ2-7, with 8 bases identical to TRBD2. The CDR3 runs to 13 residues. Germline values: CDR1 MNHEY, CDR2 SMNVEV (reference sequence). The ends lost 8 bases at V and 2 bases at J; junction bases unmatched: 5. The DNA of the CDR3 is TGTGCCAGCGGTCTAGCGGGTACCTACGAGCAGTACTTC. Protein product: CASGLAGTYEQYF.

The chain uses TRBV7-9 and TRBJ1-5; unclear D gene. The germline V gene encodes CDR1 SEHNR and CDR2 FQNEAQ (reference sequence). V dropped 5 bases and J dropped 0 bases, with 11 bases sitting between them. The CDR3 sequence is 15 residues long. The CDR3 DNA follows: TGTGCCAGCAGCCCCGACGGTTATAGCAATCAGCCCCAGCATTTT. Its translation: CASSPDGYSNQPQHF.

The CDR3 sequence: CASSLEGRVTDTQYF. The CDR3 DNA sequence: TGCGCCAGCAGCTTGGAGGGTCGTGTCACAGATACGCAGTATTTT. The J gene is TRBJ2-3, the V gene TRBV5-1; D not certain. The germline V gene encodes CDR1 SGHRS and CDR2 YFSETQ. The CDR3 length is 15 residues. The V end lost 0 bases, the J end lost 2 bases, and 10 bases lay between the germline ends.

The rearrangement uses TRBV6-1 and TRBJ1-2; no firm D call. Germline V CDR1 and CDR2: MNHNS, SASEGT. Trimming removed 7 bases from V and 8 bases from J, with 20 bases in between. The CDR3 totals 14 residues. This CDR3 is CASTSEIGVYGYTF. In DNA, the CDR3 is TGTGCCAGCACCTCCGAGATCGGGGTTTACGGCTACACCTTC.

The chain carries TRBV6-4 and TRBJ1-2, with 7 bases identical to TRBD1. V shed 7 bases, J shed 4 bases, and the junction held 18 bases outside the gene matches. This CDR3 contains 17 residues. Germline CDR1 MRHNA, CDR2 SNTAGT. This chain's CDR3 is CASTQGEMSLLGYGYTF. Written as DNA, the CDR3 is TGTGCCAGCACCCAGGGGGAGATGTCGCTGCTCGGCTATGGCTACACCTTC.

V usage is TRBV7-2 and J usage is TRBJ2-2, with D hard to call. Trimming removed 0 bases at V and 5 bases at J, with 4 bases between. Germline CDR1 SGHTA, CDR2 FQGNSA. The length of the CDR3 is 13 residues. The CDR3 protein is CASSLAGTGELFF. DNA of the CDR3: TGTGCCAGCAGCTTAGCAGGGACCGGGGAGCTGTTTTTT.

In its sample, this clone was seen a few times. The rearrangement joins TRBV11-2 to TRBJ2-1; 8 nucleotides align to TRBD2. The CDR3 runs 17 residues. The J segment lost 3 bases and the V segment lost 4 bases, leaving 11 bases of the junction unmatched. CDR1 is SGHAT, CDR2 FQNNGV, per germline. The CDR3 coding sequence is TGTGCCAGCAGCTCGACTAGCGTTCGACCCCACTACAATGAGCAGTTCTTC. It yields the protein CASSSTSVRPHYNEQFF. The full variable domain, completed using reference TRBV11-2 and TRBJ2-1, is EAGVAQSPRYKIIEKRQSVAFWCNPISGHATLYWYQQILGQGPKLLIQFQNNGVVDDSQLPKDRFSAERLKGVDSTLKIQPAKLEDSAVYLCASSSTSVRPHYNEQFFGPGTRLTVL.

The CDR3 sequence: CATSRGGTANEKLFF. Written as DNA, the CDR3 is TGTGCCACCAGCAGGGGGGGGACAGCAAATGAAAAACTGTTTTTT. The rearrangement uses TRBV15 and TRBJ1-4; 7 bases are a match to TRBD1. Per germline, CDR1 LNHNV and CDR2 YYDKDF (reference sequence). V shed 3 bases, J shed 5 bases, and the junction held 6 bases outside the gene matches. This CDR3 spans 15 amino acids.

The chain has TRBV7-2 and TRBJ2-7; 7 bases line up with TRBD2. CDR1 is SGHTA and CDR2 is FQGNSA in the germline V gene. The V gene end was trimmed by 1 base and the J gene end by 2 bases; junction bases not matched to a gene: 8. The CDR3 covers 16 residues. Here the CDR3 reads CASSLGPPSGAYEQYF. The CDR3 DNA reads TGTGCCAGCAGCTTAGGCCCCCCTAGCGGAGCCTACGAGCAGTACTTC. The full variable domain, in which reference TRBV7-2 and TRBJ2-7 provide the parts outside the CDR3, is GAGVSQSPSNKVTEKGKDVELRCDPISGHTALYWYRQSLGQGLEFLIYFQGNSAPDKSGLPSDRFSAERTGGSVSTLTIQRTQQEDSAVYLCASSLGPPSGAYEQYFGPGTRLTVT.

The chain joins TRBV11-3 to TRBJ2-2; D ambiguous. CDR1 and CDR2 from the germline V gene are SGHNT and YENEEA. Trimming removed 2 bases from V and 2 bases from J, with 3 bases in between. The CDR3 spans 13 residues. The chain's CDR3 is CASSLQNTGELFF. For the CDR3, the DNA is TGTGCCAGCAGCTTACAAAACACCGGGGAGCTGTTTTTT.